Listed below are T cell receptor beta chains from one sample, sequenced in a study of beta chain features in type 1 diabetes. This table comes from immunoSEQ multiplex PCR, and its TCRdb copy is limited to in-frame clones, with some not included. Found here are around 450,000 clones, about an eighth of them singletons; the top ten hold approximately 0.05%. Sequencing used naive CD4+ T cells from blood. All receptors come from a woman younger than 35 in good health. CDR3s include the opening cysteine and the closing phenylalanine or tryptophan. D genes are given only for firm matches. Expanded clones get a size class; other rows say once, few or many, or leave the size out.

size | D | J | V | DNA | CDR3
few | - | TRBJ2-6 | TRBV19 | TGTGCCAGTAATCTCCCGGGGGACTCTGGGGCCAACGTCCTGACTTTC | CASNLPGDSGANVLTF
- | - | TRBJ2-3 | TRBV4-1 | TGCGCCAGCAGCCAAGGCCGCGGGAGCACAGATACGCAGTATTTT | CASSQGRGSTDTQYF
- | - | TRBJ1-3 | TRBV30 | TGTGCCTGGAGTTCATTGGTCGGAAACACCATATATTTT | CAWSSLVGNTIYF
few | - | TRBJ2-7 | TRBV29-1 | TGCAGCGTTGCCCCACGGTCCTCCTACGAGCAGTACTTC | CSVAPRSSYEQYF
- | TRBD1 | TRBJ2-7 | TRBV4-1 | TGCGCCAGCAGCCAAGTTACAGGGGTGTCTCGACACGAGCAGTACTTC | CASSQVTGVSRHEQYF
- | TRBD1 | TRBJ1-4 | TRBV2 | TGTGCCAGCAGTCTTACCGGGACAGCTAATGAAAAACTGTTTTTT | CASSLTGTANEKLFF
- | TRBD1 | TRBJ1-2 | TRBV7-2 | TGTGCCAGCAGCAGGCCGACAGGGTCCTATGGCTACACCTTC | CASSRPTGSYGYTF
- | - | TRBJ1-1 | TRBV5-1 | TGCGCCAGCAGCGCCGGACAGACTAGCACTGAAGCTTTCTTT | CASSAGQTSTEAFF
few | - | TRBJ1-1 | TRBV30 | TGTGCCTTTGAACAGGGAATCGCTGAAGCTTTCTTT | CAFEQGIAEAFF
few | - | TRBJ2-1 | TRBV29-1 | TGCAGCGTTGTATCAGCGCTCACGTACAATGAGCAGTTCTTC | CSVVSALTYNEQFF
many | - | TRBJ2-1 | TRBV21-1 | TGTGCCAGCAGCAAAGTTCCCGACAGGAATGAGCAGTTCTTC | CASSKVPDRNEQFF
few | - | TRBJ2-2 | TRBV7-8 | TGTGCCAGCAGCTTGTTTCACACCGGGGAGCTGTTTTTT | CASSLFHTGELFF
few | - | TRBJ2-7 | TRBV29-1 | TGCAGCGTTGGAGGTGCGCCCTACGAGCAGTACTTC | CSVGGAPYEQYF
- | TRBD2 | TRBJ2-5 | TRBV5-1 | TGCGCCAGCAGCCGCGGACTAGCGGACCAAGAGACCCAGTACTTC | CASSRGLADQETQYF
- | - | TRBJ1-4 | TRBV4-1 | TGCGCCAGCAGCCAAGCTCAGGGAAAACTGTTTTTT | CASSQAQGKLFF
- | - | TRBJ2-3 | TRBV11-2 | TGTGCCAGCAGCTTTCGGGGGTTGACAGATACGCAGTATTTT | CASSFRGLTDTQYF
few | - | TRBJ1-1 | TRBV29-1 | TGCAGCGTTTCTCCAGAGATCACTGAAGCTTTCTTT | CSVSPEITEAFF
- | TRBD1 | TRBJ2-1 | TRBV19 | TGTGCCAGTAGTATAAGGGGGCAGGGGGCGGCCGGTGAGCAGTTCTTC | CASSIRGQGAAGEQFF
- | - | TRBJ1-2 | TRBV29-1 | TGCAGCGCTGGGGACGCCCTGTATGGCTACACCTTC | CSAGDALYGYTF
few | - | TRBJ2-5 | TRBV2 | TGTGCCAGCAGTCGCGACACCCAAGAGACCCAGTACTTC | CASSRDTQETQYF
- | - | TRBJ2-3 | TRBV9 | TGTGCCAGCAGCGTGAGATACACTACAGATACGCAGTATTTT | CASSVRYTTDTQYF
- | - | TRBJ2-5 | TRBV19 | TGTGCCAGTAGTCTAGGACTGCGGGGTGAGACCCAGTACTTC | CASSLGLRGETQYF
- | TRBD1 | TRBJ2-2 | TRBV7-9 | TGTGCCAGCAGCTTCCGGGACAGCCCCGGGGAGCTGTTTTTT | CASSFRDSPGELFF
- | TRBD1 | TRBJ1-1 | TRBV5-1 | TGCGCCAGCAGCCCCGGACAGGGCTCTCGAGACACTGAAGCTTTCTTT | CASSPGQGSRDTEAFF
few | - | TRBJ2-1 | TRBV29-1 | TGCAGCGCCCGATCTCAGGGTGGGCAGTTCTTC | CSARSQGGQFF
few | TRBD2 | TRBJ2-1 | TRBV4-3 | TGCGCCAGCAGCCAAGGGGCTAGCGGGGGGGCGTACAATGAGCAGTTCTTC | CASSQGASGGAYNEQFF
few | TRBD1 | TRBJ2-4 | TRBV7-9 | TGTGCCAGCAGCTTAGGACAGGGGGCCAAAAACATTCAGTACTTC | CASSLGQGAKNIQYF
few | - | TRBJ2-7 | TRBV25-1 | TGTGCCAGCAGTGAACCGGGACTGGCGGGTTACGAGCAGTACTTC | CASSEPGLAGYEQYF
- | - | TRBJ1-2 | TRBV2 | TGTGCCAGCAGGCCAACAGGGCTTAACTATGGCTACACCTTC | CASRPTGLNYGYTF
once | TRBD1 | TRBJ1-1 | TRBV6-5 | TGTGCCAGCAGTCGATTACAGGGGTTAAAGGCTGAAGCTTTCTTT | CASSRLQGLKAEAFF
few | TRBD2 | TRBJ2-4 | TRBV4-3 | TGCGCCAGCAGCCAAGTAAGCGGGATACGAGCCAAAAACATTCAGTACTTC | CASSQVSGIRAKNIQYF
- | - | TRBJ1-5 | TRBV27 | TGTGCCAGCAGTCCTGACGTCGGGCCCCTCAGGCAGCCCCAGCATTTT | CASSPDVGPLRQPQHF
- | - | TRBJ2-1 | TRBV18 | TGTGCCAGCTCACCGCAGGGCGGGTACAATGAGCAGTTCTTC | CASSPQGGYNEQFF
few | - | TRBJ2-5 | TRBV25-1 | TGTGCCAGCAGTGACGAGTGGCAAGAGACCCAGTACTTC | CASSDEWQETQYF
- | TRBD1 | TRBJ1-2 | TRBV5-1 | TGCGCCAGCAGCCTGGACAGGGGGAAAGGCTACACCTTC | CASSLDRGKGYTF
few | - | TRBJ2-2 | TRBV9 | TGTGCCAGCAGCGTAACAGTCACCGGGGAGCTGTTTTTT | CASSVTVTGELFF
few | - | TRBJ2-3 | TRBV7-2 | TGTGCCAGCAGCCCAACGAGGGGGGGCAGAGATACGCAGTATTTT | CASSPTRGGRDTQYF
few | - | TRBJ2-3 | TRBV6-5 | TGTGCCAGCAGTTACAACAGAGGTTCTAGCACAGATACGCAGTATTTT | CASSYNRGSSTDTQYF
- | TRBD1 | TRBJ1-2 | TRBV7-9 | TGTGCCAGCAGCTCGCGACAGGGCGGGTATGGCTACACCTTC | CASSSRQGGYGYTF
many | TRBD1 | TRBJ1-1 | TRBV29-1 | TGCAGCGCAAGCGGGACAGCCACTGAAGCTTTCTTT | CSASGTATEAFF
few | TRBD2 | TRBJ2-1 | TRBV29-1 | TGCAGCGTTGAGTTAGCGGGGGCCTACAATGAGCAGTTCTTC | CSVELAGAYNEQFF
- | - | TRBJ2-5 | TRBV14 | TGTGCCAGCAGCCCCAGGGGAGGGAAGACCCAGTACTTC | CASSPRGGKTQYF
few | - | TRBJ2-1 | TRBV7-2 | TGTGCCAGCAGCTTTGTACGGGACAATGAGCAGTTCTTC | CASSFVRDNEQFF
few | TRBD1 | TRBJ2-6 | TRBV12-5 | TGTGCTAGTGGTTTGGTTCCCCGCCAGGGGGCTGGGGCCAACGTCCTGACTTTC | CASGLVPRQGAGANVLTF
- | - | TRBJ1-5 | TRBV23-1 | TGCGCCAGCAGTCAAGGCCGGGTTGGGAGAATGAATAGCAATCAGCCCCAGCATTTT | CASSQGRVGRMNSNQPQHF
- | TRBD1 | TRBJ2-7 | TRBV29-1 | TGCAGCGTTGAAGGACAGGGGTTTCACGAGCAGTACTTC | CSVEGQGFHEQYF
- | TRBD2 | TRBJ2-1 | TRBV7-2 | TGTGCCAGCAGAAATCCGGGACTAGCGGGAGTCAATGAGCAGTTCTTC | CASRNPGLAGVNEQFF
- | - | TRBJ2-3 | TRBV14 | TGTGCCAGCAGCCAAGATCTTAAAAGGGATACGCAGTATTTT | CASSQDLKRDTQYF
- | TRBD1 | TRBJ2-1 | TRBV7-2 | TGTGCCAGCAGCTTAGGGACAGGGGGCCAGAATGAGCAGTTCTTC | CASSLGTGGQNEQFF
once | - | TRBJ1-2 | TRBV15 | TGTGCCACCAGCAGAGTAGGCAGGGGCGGGGATGGCTACACCTTC | CATSRVGRGGDGYTF